A single sample gave rise to the 5 T cell receptor beta chains below, sequenced in a study of long-term antiretroviral therapy in people with HIV. Run at survey level, the immunoSEQ assay was version v3.0. Only in-frame clones appear in the TCRdb table, and some are missing; sequencing was by immunoSEQ multiplex PCR. This sample has about 24,000 clones, with approximately 88% found just once. Sequencing used unsorted PBMCs, obtained 1.8 years before starting antiretroviral therapy. The receptors derive from a man in his fifties or sixties with HIV.

The V gene is TRBV28, the J gene TRBJ2-5; 10 bases match TRBD2. This CDR3 has 13 amino acids. V shed 6 bases, J shed 8 bases, and the junction held 6 bases outside the gene matches. Germline loops: CDR1 MDHEN, CDR2 SYDVKM. CDR3 DNA sequence: TGTGCCAGCAGCTTTCTAGCGGGAGCTACCCAGTACTTC. Translated: CASSFLAGATQYF.

The chain is built from TRBV2 and TRBJ2-5; 8 nucleotides line up with TRBD1. Trimming removed 6 bases from V and 10 bases from J; junction bases left unmatched: 13. The germline V gene encodes CDR1 SNHLY and CDR2 FYNNEI. There are 14 residues in the CDR3. The CDR3: CASRPRGRGGDQYF. The CDR3 DNA is TGTGCCAGCAGGCCCAGGGGGCGCGGAGGGGACCAGTACTTC.

The chain carries TRBV2 and TRBJ2-3; unclear D gene. Germline V gene sequence: CDR1 SNHLY, CDR2 FYNNEI. The CDR3 consists of 11 residues. V dropped 8 bases and J dropped 3 bases, with 6 bases sitting between them. This CDR3 reads CASELTDTQYF. Here the CDR3 DNA reads TGTGCCAGCGAGTTAACAGATACGCAGTATTTT.

This clone was seen once. The V call is TRBV5-1, the J call TRBJ1-1, with 8 bases that match TRBD1. V dropped 0 bases and J dropped 8; count of bases not matched to a gene: 3. CDR1 is SGHRS, CDR2 YFSETQ, per germline. This CDR3 spans 13 amino acids. CDR3 sequence: CASSLDRDREAFF. CDR3 coding DNA: TGCGCCAGCAGCTTGGACCGGGACAGGGAAGCTTTCTTT.

A remark on this clone: A read error may account for a junction end that differs from germline. This chain joins TRBV18 and TRBJ2-2, with D unclear. CDR1 and CDR2 from the germline V gene are KGHSH and LQKENI. The CDR3 has 15 amino acids. The DNA for the CDR3 is TGTGCCAGCTCATCACCCCGGCCGGCAACCGGGGAGCTGTTTTTT. Encoded protein: CASSSPRPATGELFF.